Each of the 18 T cell receptor beta chains below was sequenced from the same sample in a study of OX40 agonist ivuxolimab in advanced cancers. Library method: the immunoSEQ multiplex PCR assay. The clones in this table, taken by TCRdb from immuneACCESS, are in-frame only. Not every clone is retained; where verified, under half of the shortfall comes from an unresolved V gene, and the cause of the rest is unknown. Present in this sample are tens of thousands of clones, about four fifths of which were seen just once. The ten most abundant clones make up over 1.1% of the sample. The sequencing used CD4+ or CD8+ T cells sorted from blood, collected in a trial of the OX40 agonist ivuxolimab. These TCRs come from an adult with an advanced solid tumor such as melanoma, head and neck, liver or kidney cancer.

This chain uses TRBV10-3 with TRBJ2-3; D is possibly TRBD2 (6 bases). CDR3 size: 18 residues. Germline lookup yields CDR1 ENHRY and CDR2 SYGVKD. The ends were cut back, 3 bases at V and 2 bases at J, with 21 bases in the middle. The DNA for the CDR3 is TGTGCCATCAGTGAAAAGGGGTTCGGAGGGAGATCCACAGATACGCAGTATTTT. Protein sequence: CAISEKGFGGRSTDTQYF.

The CDR3 loop reads CASSYSRQGIRSPLHF. The CDR3 DNA is TGTGCCAGCAGTTACTCGAGGCAGGGGATCCGTTCACCCCTCCACTTT. V gene TRBV6-5 combines with J gene TRBJ1-6; TRBD1 might be the D (6 bases). The CDR3 runs 16 residues. Per the germline V gene, CDR1 is MNHEY and CDR2 is SVGAGI. V dropped 0 bases and J dropped 9 bases, with 15 bases sitting between them.

The J gene is TRBJ1-5, the V gene TRBV7-9, with no clear D. V dropped 5 bases and J dropped 0 bases, with 5 bases sitting between them. The CDR3 loop spans 13 amino acids. The germline V gene encodes CDR1 SEHNR and CDR2 FQNEAQ (reference sequence). The CDR3 loop is CASSHYSNQPQHF. CDR3 DNA: TGTGCCAGCAGCCATTATAGCAATCAGCCCCAGCATTTT.

This clone has only one observation. V and J are TRBV7-9 and TRBJ2-3; TRBD2 matches 9 bases. CDR1 and CDR2 (germline): SEHNR, FQNEAQ (reference sequence). The CDR3 covers 16 residues. With 1 base clipped from V and 9 bases from J, the junction kept 11 bases outside the gene matches. CDR3 protein: CASSLGNGGGADTQYF. CDR3 DNA sequence: TGTGCCAGCAGCTTAGGAAACGGCGGGGGGGCTGACACGCAGTATTTT. Complete variable domain (other parts from reference TRBV7-9 and TRBJ2-3): DTGVSQNPRHKITKRGQNVTFRCDPISEHNRLYWYRQTLGQGPEFLTYFQNEAQLEKSRLLSDRFSAERPKGSFSTLEIQRTEQGDSAMYLCASSLGNGGGADTQYFGPGTRLTVL.

The rearrangement uses TRBV6-1 and TRBJ2-2, with D unclear. Germline values: CDR1 MNHNS, CDR2 SASEGT. This CDR3 comprises 15 residues. Deletions cut 5 bases from V and 2 bases from J, with 12 bases between. DNA for the CDR3: TGTGCCAGCAGTTTCAGGACGGTAAACACCGGGGAGCTGTTTTTT. This codes for CASSFRTVNTGELFF.

This clone was counted only a few times. This chain's CDR3 is CASSSDRALNQPQHF. CDR3 sequence (DNA): TGTGCCAGCAGTAGCGACAGGGCTCTCAATCAGCCCCAGCATTTT. The rearrangement joins TRBV2 to TRBJ1-5; 7 bases map to TRBD1. Trimming at V came to 5 bases and at J to 3 bases, leaving 7 bases not matched to a gene. The CDR3 spans 15 residues. The V gene's germline CDR1 is SNHLY and CDR2 FYNNEI.

V usage is TRBV6-1 and J usage is TRBJ1-6; possible D gene TRBD1, 6 bases. V was cut by 4 bases and J by 15 bases, with 16 bases left in between. Germline loops: CDR1 MNHNS, CDR2 SASEGT. This CDR3 has 13 amino acids. CDR3 protein: CASSGYRTAVLHF. The DNA for the CDR3 is TGTGCCAGCAGTGGTTACCGGACAGCCGTCCTCCACTTT.

CDR3 protein: CASKQGRDEKLFF. The CDR3 nucleotides are TGTGCCAGCAAACAGGGCCGTGATGAAAAACTGTTTTTT. The chain carries TRBV2 and TRBJ1-4; a possible D gene is TRBD1 (6 bases). The V gene lost 7 bases and the J gene lost 6 bases, with 12 bases spanning the gap. The germline V gene has CDR1 SNHLY and CDR2 FYNNEI. The CDR3 loop spans 13 amino acids.

This clone was observed a few times. The chain is built from TRBV11-2 and TRBJ1-2; D is unresolved. V shed 1 base and J shed 0 bases, with 3 bases lying between them. The CDR3 loop spans 13 amino acids. Looked up from germline, CDR1 is SGHAT and CDR2 is FQNNGV. CDR3 DNA sequence: TGTGCCAGCAGCTTAGGACCTAACTATGGCTACACCTTC. It encodes CASSLGPNYGYTF.

In this sample, this clone turned up many times. CDR3 amino acids: CASSIGSRGAQHF. CDR3 bases: TGTGCCAGTAGTATAGGGTCCAGGGGAGCCCAGCATTTT. This chain links TRBV19 with TRBJ1-5, with a tentative D call TRBD1 (6 bases). CDR1 is LNHDA, CDR2 SQIVND, per germline (reference sequence). Trimming removed 1 base at V and 11 bases at J, with 12 bases between. CDR3 length equals 13 residues.

To note about this clone: Other DNA sequences from this sample encode an identical CDR3 as well. The rearrangement uses TRBV5-1 and TRBJ2-3, with a weak D call TRBD2 (6 bases). V was trimmed by 5 bases and J by 7 bases, leaving 14 bases between them. The CDR3 length is 13 residues. Germline CDR1 reads SGHRS; CDR2 reads YFSETQ. This CDR3 reads CASSSRDSYTQYF. CDR3 nucleotide sequence: TGCGCCAGCAGTAGCCGGGACTCCTATACGCAGTATTTT.

This clone showed up just a few times. J is TRBJ2-7 and V is TRBV11-3, with a possible D match to TRBD1 (6 bases). The V gene lost 1 base and the J gene lost 5 bases, with 18 bases spanning the gap. There are 16 residues in the CDR3. Germline assignment: CDR1 SGHNT and CDR2 YENEEA. CDR3: CASSLAYDPQGHEQYF. CDR3 in DNA: TGTGCCAGCAGCTTAGCTTATGATCCCCAGGGGCACGAGCAGTACTTC.

The chain carries TRBV4-3 and TRBJ1-1; D might be TRBD1 (5 bases). The CDR3 sequence is 14 residues long. Germline values: CDR1 LGHNA, CDR2 YSLEER. Trimming shortened V by 5 bases and J by 4 bases, and 14 bases separated the two germline ends. The CDR3 region has the DNA TGCGCCAGCAGCGGGCCGACAGTTGGCACTGAAGCTTTCTTT. Its protein is CASSGPTVGTEAFF.

This chain joins TRBV18 and TRBJ1-6; 9 positions match TRBD1. Trimming cost V 3 bases and J 5 bases; bases outside gene matches: 2. CDR1 is KGHSH and CDR2 is LQKENI in the germline V gene. The CDR3 spans 15 residues. For the CDR3, the DNA is TGTGCCAGCTCACCGGGACAGGGTCATAATTCACCCCTCCACTTT. It is translated as CASSPGQGHNSPLHF.

V usage is TRBV11-3 and J usage is TRBJ2-1, with D possibly matching TRBD2 (5 bases). V gave up 0 bases and J gave up 7 bases, with 16 bases separating them. Germline loops: CDR1 SGHNT, CDR2 YENEEA. There are 16 residues in the CDR3. The CDR3 is CASSLEDPYGLNEQFF. Here the CDR3 DNA reads TGTGCCAGCAGCTTAGAGGATCCCTACGGACTGAATGAGCAGTTCTTC.

The chain combines TRBV30 with TRBJ2-7, with D possibly TRBD1 on 5 matching bases. Germline assignment: CDR1 GTSNPN and CDR2 SVGIG (reference sequence). The V gene lost 4 bases and the J gene lost 4 bases, with 11 bases spanning the gap. There are 12 residues in the CDR3. The CDR3 DNA sequence: TGTGCCTGGAATGGGGCACGTTACGAGCAGTACTTC. This codes for CAWNGARYEQYF.

This chain links TRBV9 with TRBJ2-1, with TRBD2 as a possible D gene (6 bases). Germline loops: CDR1 SGDLS, CDR2 YYNGEE. This CDR3 region has 15 residues. The V end was cut by 0 bases, the J end by 7 bases, with 14 bases between. The CDR3, as DNA: TGTGCCAGCAGCGTAGGGGAGGTCAACGGGAATGAGCAGTTCTTC. This translates into CASSVGEVNGNEQFF. The full variable domain, in which reference TRBV9 and TRBJ2-1 provide the parts outside the CDR3, is DSGVTQTPKHLITATGQRVTLRCSPRSGDLSVYWYQQSLDQGLQFLIQYYNGEERAKGNILERFSAQQFPDLHSELNLSSLELGDSALYFCASSVGEVNGNEQFFGPGTRLTVL.

V and J are TRBV21-1 and TRBJ1-2; the table's D gene call, TRBD1, was not cross checked with the DNA. TRBV21-1 is a pseudogene locus. The CDR3 totals 12 residues. Written as DNA, the CDR3 is TGTGCCAGCACCTCCAGGGATTATGGCTACACCTTC. This translates into CASTSRDYGYTF.